The source of this TCR beta chain is a study of Ad26.COV2.S vaccination and SARS-CoV-2 variants. Across the whole study: Donor joined the COV1001 Ad26.COV2.S trial arm.

The CDR3 is made up of 15 amino acids. The germline V and J ends were trimmed by 0 bases and 3 bases, with 10 bases remaining between them. In germline, CDR1 is LGHNA, CDR2 YSLEER. Of note for this clone: The target antigen is unknown.

Broader study findings: Responses of spike-specific T cells (both CD8+ and CD4+) reportedly showed substantial breadth after vaccination.

TCRdb's copy holds only in-frame clones and misses some; the assay was immunoSEQ multiplex PCR. The sample has 350,000 to 450,000 clones, approximately 85% seen once. The treatment was: approximately 18 received Ad26.COV2.S at low or high dose, single or two shots; a few received placebo; per-sample allocation not given. All samples were drawn on day 63, counting from the first vaccine or placebo injection. This receptor was identified in a person aged 18-65 years who received the Ad26.COV2.S COVID-19 vaccine or a placebo. This sequence joins TRBV4-3 and TRBJ2-3, with a weak D call TRBD2 (5 bases). The starting material was peripheral blood, obtained in a trial of Ad26.COV2.S vaccine versus placebo. CDR3 DNA sequence: TGCGCCAGCAGCCAAGACCCGGGAAGGACAGATACGCAGTATTTT. Translating it yields CASSQDPGRTDTQYF.